These 9 T cell receptor beta chains originate from one sample sequenced in a study of spatial heterogeneity in lung cancer. Noted time point: sample taken at primary tumor resection. MiXCR was run by TCRdb on the 5' RACE reads, yielding one entry per CDR3 protein. The table records some 39,000 distinct CDR3 sequences, around 7% of them present only once. The sample consisted of PBMCs, taken at surgery. All receptors derive from a female donor with early-stage non-small cell lung cancer.

The chain recombines TRBV20-1 with TRBJ1-1, with D tentatively TRBD1 (5 bases). Trimming removed 2 bases from V and 0 bases from J, with 13 bases in between. The CDR3 is 15 amino acids. Germline V gene lookup returns CDR1 DFQATT and CDR2 SNEGSKA (reference sequence). DNA for the CDR3: TGCAGTGCTAGAAGGCCAGGGAATATGAACACTGAAGCTTTCTTT. Translating it yields CSARRPGNMNTEAFF.

Many counts were recorded for this clonotype. V is TRBV4-2 and J is TRBJ2-1, with 12 nucleotides matching TRBD2. V lost 4 bases to trimming and J lost 8 bases; unmatched junction nucleotides: 6. Germline values: CDR1 LGHNA, CDR2 YNFKEQ. The length of the CDR3 is 15 residues. CDR3 DNA sequence: TGTGCCAGCAGCCTCTCTAGCGGGGGGGTGGATGAGCAGTTCTTC. Amino acids: CASSLSSGGVDEQFF.

This clonotype turned up a few times. The chain couples TRBV6-2 or TRBV6-3 to TRBJ2-2, with TRBD1 identical over 8 bases. Germline lookup yields CDR1 MNHEY and CDR2 SVGEGT. The CDR3 extends over 14 amino acids. The junction had 1 base not matched to a gene; V was cut back by 6 bases and J by 1 base. This CDR3 is CASRGTGNTGELFF. The CDR3 bases are TGTGCCAGCAGGGGGACAGGGAACACCGGGGAGCTGTTTTTT.

This clonotype came up many times. The rearrangement joins TRBV20-1 to TRBJ1-5, with unresolved D. Germline lookup yields CDR1 DFQATT and CDR2 SNEGSKA (reference sequence). Trimming took 3 bases from V and 3 from J, leaving 12 bases between them. The CDR3 extends over 14 amino acids. CDR3 sequence reads: CSARLGGSNQPQHF. The CDR3 DNA follows: TGCAGTGCTAGGCTTGGAGGGTCCAATCAGCCCCAGCATTTT.

A word on this clonotype: A much larger clonotype is one base distant, so this may be a read error. J is TRBJ1-1 and V is TRBV12-3 or TRBV12-4; tentatively, D is TRBD1 (6 bases). The CDR3 runs to 12 residues. The V gene lost 5 bases and the J gene lost 12 bases, with 16 bases spanning the gap. The CDR3, as DNA: TGTGCCAGCAGTGAGGGGGGAATCCTGACTTTCTTT. Encoded protein: CASSEGGILTFF.

This clonotype has more than one count but fewer than ten. V and J are TRBV3-1 and TRBJ1-2, with D uncertain. The CDR3 has 12 amino acids. Trimming pared 1 base from V and 4 bases from J, leaving 4 bases between. The V gene's germline CDR1 is LGHDT and CDR2 YNNKEL (reference sequence). As DNA, the CDR3 is TGTGCCAGCAGCCAAGGTCTCTATGGCTACACCTTC. It encodes CASSQGLYGYTF.

V is TRBV19 and J is TRBJ2-3, with 7 nucleotides matching TRBD1. The CDR3 is 14 residues long. The germline V gene has CDR1 LNHDA and CDR2 SQIVND (reference sequence). J gave up 2 bases and V 10 bases, and 9 bases lay outside the gene matches. CDR3 bases: TGTGCCACCAGGGACAGCCAAACCACAGATACGCAGTATTTT. It encodes CATRDSQTTDTQYF.

This clonotype showed up just a few times. The V gene is TRBV18, the J gene TRBJ2-2; no clear D gene. The V gene lost 1 base and the J gene lost 10 bases, with 7 bases spanning the gap. Germline V gives CDR1 KGHSH, CDR2 LQKENI. The CDR3 spans 12 residues. As DNA, the CDR3 is TGTGCCAGCTCACCACTTGCGGAGGAGCTGTTTTTT. It specifies CASSPLAEELFF.

This clonotype was detected ten times or more. The chain couples TRBV7-2 to TRBJ1-2, with a weak D call TRBD1 (5 bases). The CDR3 is made up of 14 amino acids. The V end was cut by 4 bases, the J end by 8 bases, with 17 bases between. Germline values: CDR1 SGHTA, CDR2 FQGNSA. The CDR3 DNA reads as TGTGCCAGCAGCTCGGGACTCCCGTCGGTAGGCTACACCTTC. Translated: CASSSGLPSVGYTF.